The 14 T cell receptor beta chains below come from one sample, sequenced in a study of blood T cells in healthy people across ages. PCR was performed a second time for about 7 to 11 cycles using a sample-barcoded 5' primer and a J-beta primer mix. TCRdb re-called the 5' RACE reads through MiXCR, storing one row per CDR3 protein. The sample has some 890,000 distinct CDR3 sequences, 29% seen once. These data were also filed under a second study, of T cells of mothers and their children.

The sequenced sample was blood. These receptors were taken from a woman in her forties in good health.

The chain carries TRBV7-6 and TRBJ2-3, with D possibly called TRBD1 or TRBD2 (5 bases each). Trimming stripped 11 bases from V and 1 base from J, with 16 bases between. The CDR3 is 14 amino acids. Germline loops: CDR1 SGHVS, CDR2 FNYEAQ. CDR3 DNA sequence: TGTGCCCGACGGGGTGTGGGGCGCACAGATACGCAGTATTTT. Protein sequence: CARRGVGRTDTQYF.

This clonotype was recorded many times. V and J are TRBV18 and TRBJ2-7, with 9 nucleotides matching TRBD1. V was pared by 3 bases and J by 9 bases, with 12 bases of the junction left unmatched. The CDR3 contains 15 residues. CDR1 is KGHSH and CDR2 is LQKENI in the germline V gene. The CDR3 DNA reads TGTGCCAGCTCACCCGGGACAGGGAGGTTTGACGGGCAGTACTTC. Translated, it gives CASSPGTGRFDGQYF. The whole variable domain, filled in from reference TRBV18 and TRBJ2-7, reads NAGVMQNPRHLVRRRGQEARLRCSPMKGHSHVYWYRQLPEEGLKFMVYLQKENIIDESGMPKERFSAEFPKEGPSILRIQQVVRGDSAAYFCASSPGTGRFDGQYFGPGTRLTVT.

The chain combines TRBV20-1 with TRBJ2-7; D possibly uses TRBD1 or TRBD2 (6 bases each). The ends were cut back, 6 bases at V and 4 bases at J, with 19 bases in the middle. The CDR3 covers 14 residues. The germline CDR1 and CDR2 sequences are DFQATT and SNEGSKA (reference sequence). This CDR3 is CSAAGTRGGYEQYF. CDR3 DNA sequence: TGCAGTGCCGCGGGGACAAGGGGTGGTTACGAGCAGTACTTC.

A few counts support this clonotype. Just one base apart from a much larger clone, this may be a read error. CDR3 sequence (DNA): TGTGCCGGCAGTGAAATGGAGGGGAAAAACATTCAGTACTTC. Its protein is CAGSEMEGKNIQYF. V is TRBV6-1 and J is TRBJ2-4, with D perhaps matching TRBD2 (6 bases). The CDR3 sequence is 14 residues long. The V gene's germline CDR1 is MNHNS and CDR2 SASEGT.

Written as DNA, the CDR3 is TGTGCCAGCAGTTACTTCTTTCCGGGACAGGGGGACAATCAGCCCCAGCATTTT. Protein sequence: CASSYFFPGQGDNQPQHF. The chain recombines TRBV6-5 with TRBJ1-5; 11 bases line up with TRBD1. Losses at the gene ends were 1 base for V and 3 bases for J; bases not matched to a gene: 8. The CDR3 is 18 amino acids. The V gene's germline CDR1 is MNHEY and CDR2 SVGAGI.

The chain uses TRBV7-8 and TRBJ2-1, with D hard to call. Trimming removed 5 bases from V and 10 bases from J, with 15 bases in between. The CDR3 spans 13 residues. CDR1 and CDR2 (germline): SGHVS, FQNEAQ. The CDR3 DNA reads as TGTGCCAGCAGCCTCGGACGAGCCGGGGAGCAGTTCTTC. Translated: CASSLGRAGEQFF.

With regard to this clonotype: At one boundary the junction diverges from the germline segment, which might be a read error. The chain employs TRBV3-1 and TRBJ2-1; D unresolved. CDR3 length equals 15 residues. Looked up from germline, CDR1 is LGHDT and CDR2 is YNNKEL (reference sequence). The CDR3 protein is CASSRLVGDYNEQVF. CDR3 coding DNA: TGTGCCAGCAGTCGACTCGTGGGCGATTACAATGAGCAGGTCTTC.

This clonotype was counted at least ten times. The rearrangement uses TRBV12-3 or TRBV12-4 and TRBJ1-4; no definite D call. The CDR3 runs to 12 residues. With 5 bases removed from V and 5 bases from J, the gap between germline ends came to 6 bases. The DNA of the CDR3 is TGTGCCAGCAGTCCGTCAAATGAAAAACTGTTTTTT. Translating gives CASSPSNEKLFF.

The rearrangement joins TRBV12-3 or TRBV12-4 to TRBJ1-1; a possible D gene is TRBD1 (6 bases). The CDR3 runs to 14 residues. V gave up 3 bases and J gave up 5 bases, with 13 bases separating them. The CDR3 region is CASSFGGPETEAFF. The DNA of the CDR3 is TGTGCCAGCAGTTTTGGGGGGCCCGAGACTGAAGCTTTCTTT.

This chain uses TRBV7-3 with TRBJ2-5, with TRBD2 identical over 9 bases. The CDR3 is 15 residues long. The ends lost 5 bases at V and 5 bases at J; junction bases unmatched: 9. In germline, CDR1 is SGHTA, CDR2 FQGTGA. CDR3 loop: CASSLGTSSGETQYF. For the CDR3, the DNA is TGTGCCAGCAGCCTAGGGACTAGCTCAGGGGAGACCCAGTACTTC.

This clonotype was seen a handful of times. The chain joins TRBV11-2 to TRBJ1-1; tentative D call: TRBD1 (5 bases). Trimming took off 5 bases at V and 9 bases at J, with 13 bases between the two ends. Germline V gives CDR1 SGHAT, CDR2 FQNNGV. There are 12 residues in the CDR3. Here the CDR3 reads CASSPDSHKAFF. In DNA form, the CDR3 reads TGTGCCAGCAGCCCCGACAGCCACAAAGCTTTCTTT.

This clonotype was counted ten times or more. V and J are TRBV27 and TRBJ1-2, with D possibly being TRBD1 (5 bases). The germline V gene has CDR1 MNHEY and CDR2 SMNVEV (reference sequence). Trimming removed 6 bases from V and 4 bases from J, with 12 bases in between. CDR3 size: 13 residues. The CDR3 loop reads CASSRRERYGYTF. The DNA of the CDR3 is TGTGCCAGCAGCCGCAGGGAACGCTATGGCTACACCTTC.

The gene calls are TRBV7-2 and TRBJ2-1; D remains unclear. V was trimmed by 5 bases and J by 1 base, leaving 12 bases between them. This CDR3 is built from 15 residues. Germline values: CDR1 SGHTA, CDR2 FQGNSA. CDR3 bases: TGTGCCAGCAGCCAGGACCGGACGTCCTACAATGAGCAGTTCTTC. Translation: CASSQDRTSYNEQFF.

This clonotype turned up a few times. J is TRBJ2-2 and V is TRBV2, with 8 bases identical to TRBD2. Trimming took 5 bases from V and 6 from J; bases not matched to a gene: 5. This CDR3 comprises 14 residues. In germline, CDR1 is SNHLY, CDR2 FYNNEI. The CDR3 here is CASSRFGGAGELFF. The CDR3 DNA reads TGTGCCAGCAGTCGATTCGGGGGGGCCGGGGAGCTGTTTTTT. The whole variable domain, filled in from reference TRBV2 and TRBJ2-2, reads EPEVTQTPSHQVTQMGQEVILRCVPISNHLYFYWYRQILGQKVEFLVSFYNNEISEKSEIFDDQFSVERPDGSNFTLKIRSTKLEDSAMYFCASSRFGGAGELFFGEGSRLTVL.